This T cell receptor (beta chain) was identified during a study of cytomegalovirus exposure and HLA in healthy donors. Overall study findings and caveats: Later analysis indicated greater clonal expansion among HLA-associated TCR beta chains than among equally common other chains. In an earlier analysis, about 90% or about 30%: the productive usage of most TCR beta V segments. Researchers reported in a later analysis that a missense DCLRE1C variant was tied to TCR beta V- and J-gene trimming.

With 6 bases clipped from V and 5 bases from J, the junction kept 8 bases outside the gene matches. This CDR3 spans 14 amino acids. Germline V gene data show CDR1 as SEHNR and CDR2 as FQNEAQ (reference sequence). Regarding this clone: No antigen is known for it.

Researchers ran the PCR with 60 Vbeta and 13 Jbeta primers. Assay used: immunoSEQ multiplex PCR; TCRdb lists only in-frame clones, some missing. Here the sample spans approximately 190,000 clones, around 78% being singletons. This receptor was identified in a woman aged 25-40 years in good health and CMV-seropositive. The rearrangement uses TRBV7-9 and TRBJ2-3, with TRBD1 identical over 7 bases. Sequenced input: PBMCs. In DNA form, the CDR3 reads TGTGCCAGCAGTCCCGACAGGGCTGTAGATACGCAGTATTTT. Protein sequence: CASSPDRAVDTQYF.